The clone carrying this T cell receptor (beta chain) was seen a handful of times. Sequencing was performed with immunoSEQ multiplex PCR; in TCRdb, only in-frame clones are kept and a portion is missing. Counted here are about 100,000 clones, about 90% occurring once; the ten biggest clones make up 1.9%. These data are taken from a study of T cell changes during pregnancy in multiple sclerosis. V lost 0 bases, J lost 5 bases, and 14 bases lay in between. Germline V CDR1 and CDR2: SGHNT, YYREEE (reference sequence). The CDR3 is 15 amino acids. The chain has TRBV5-4 and TRBJ1-2; D is possibly TRBD1 (5 bases). The clonotype was recovered from a female donor with multiple sclerosis, enrolled in a pregnancy study. Sample: peripheral blood, taken after pregnancy. CDR3 residues: CASSLAGTPGYGYTF. The CDR3 coding sequence is TGTGCCAGCAGCTTGGCAGGGACTCCAGGGTATGGCTACACCTTC.